This passage covers 7 T cell receptor beta chains from one sample sequenced in a study of T cells after posttransplantation cyclophosphamide. Some clones are missing from TCRdb's copy, which holds only in-frame ones; the method was immunoSEQ multiplex PCR. The sample shows about 24,000 clones, none of them appearing just once. Sequences were obtained from PBMCs. These receptors all stem from a woman between 45 and 60 years old in good health, CMV-negative, and a related stem cell transplant donor.

This clone was seen ten or more times. The chain employs TRBV5-1 and TRBJ2-1, with D tentatively TRBD2 (5 bases). V was clipped by 1 base and J by 0 bases, with 11 bases between them. Germline V gene sequence: CDR1 SGHRS, CDR2 YFSETQ. This CDR3 has 16 residues. The CDR3, as DNA: TGCGCCAGCAGCTTGCCTAGCCCGAGCTCCTACAATGAGCAGTTCTTC. It is translated as CASSLPSPSSYNEQFF.

There are many counts of this clone. The chain has TRBV29-1 and TRBJ2-1, with 7 bases that match TRBD2. Trimming took 3 bases from V and 4 from J; bases not matched to a gene: 6. Looked up from germline, CDR1 is SQVTM and CDR2 is ANQGSEA. This CDR3 spans 14 amino acids. The DNA of the CDR3 is TGCAGCGTTGACCTAGCGGAATATTACAATGAGCAGTTCTTC. Translated, it gives CSVDLAEYYNEQFF.

This clone was recorded many times. V gene TRBV6-6 combines with J gene TRBJ2-4, with 8 bases aligning to TRBD2. The length of the CDR3 is 14 residues. Germline CDR1 is MNHNY and CDR2 is SVGAGI (reference sequence). Trimming took 7 bases from V and 7 from J; bases not matched to a gene: 9. CDR3 loop: CASTPGGGRNIQYF. In DNA, the CDR3 is TGTGCCAGCACCCCGGGAGGGGGGAGGAACATTCAGTACTTC.

The table lists this clone with many counts. The rearrangement joins TRBV7-9 to TRBJ1-2; D gene unclear. CDR3 length: 15 amino acids. V gave up 1 base and J gave up 4 bases, with 13 bases separating them. CDR1 is SEHNR and CDR2 is FQNEAQ in the germline V gene (reference sequence). The CDR3 loop reads CASSLVGVRSYGYTF. Written as DNA, the CDR3 is TGTGCCAGCAGCTTAGTGGGAGTTAGGAGCTATGGCTACACCTTC.

The table lists this clone with many counts. The J gene is TRBJ2-7, the V gene TRBV7-3; the match to TRBD1 covers 9 bases. With V trimmed by 3 bases and J by 4 bases, 1 base remained unmatched. The CDR3 runs 13 residues. The V gene's germline CDR1 is SGHTA and CDR2 FQGTGA. The CDR3 sequence: CASSLDRGYEQYF. The CDR3 DNA reads TGTGCCAGCAGCTTGGACAGGGGTTACGAGCAGTACTTC.

In its sample, this clone was seen many times. The DNA of the CDR3 is TGTGCCAGCAGCCCACGTCGACTGGATTCCTACAATGAGCAGTTCTTC. Residues: CASSPRRLDSYNEQFF. This chain joins TRBV11-2 and TRBJ2-1; the D is unclear. V was shortened by 5 bases and J by 1 base, with 15 bases between the two germline ends. The CDR3 consists of 16 residues. The germline V gene has CDR1 SGHAT and CDR2 FQNNGV.

This clone was counted at least ten times. This chain connects TRBV28 to TRBJ2-5; TRBD2 matches 13 bases. The CDR3 runs 18 residues. Losses at the gene ends were 6 bases for V and 4 bases for J; bases not matched to a gene: 14. Germline V lookup: CDR1 MDHEN, CDR2 SYDVKM. The CDR3 region is CASSPGTSGEGRGETQYF. The CDR3 nucleotides are TGTGCCAGCAGCCCAGGGACTAGCGGGGAAGGGAGGGGAGAGACCCAGTACTTC.